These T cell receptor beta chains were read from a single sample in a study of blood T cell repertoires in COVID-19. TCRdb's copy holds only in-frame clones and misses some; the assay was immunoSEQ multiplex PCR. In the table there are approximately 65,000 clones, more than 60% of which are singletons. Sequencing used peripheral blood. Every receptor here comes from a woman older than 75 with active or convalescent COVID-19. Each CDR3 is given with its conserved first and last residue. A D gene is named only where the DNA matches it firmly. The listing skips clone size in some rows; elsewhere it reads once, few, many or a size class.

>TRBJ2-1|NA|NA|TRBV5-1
CASSFDRTYNEQFF
TGCGCCAGCAGCTTTGACAGGACATACAATGAGCAGTTCTTC
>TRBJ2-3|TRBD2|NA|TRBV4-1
CASSQNVARGGTDTQYF
TGCGCCAGCAGCCAAAACGTGGCCCGGGGGGGGACAGATACGCAGTATTTT
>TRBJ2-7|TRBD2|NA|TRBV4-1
CASSQGEGQHYEQYF
TGCGCCAGCAGCCAAGGGGAGGGCCAGCACTACGAGCAGTACTTC
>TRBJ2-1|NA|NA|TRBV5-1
CASSLGTGVSYNEQFF
TGCGCCAGCAGCTTGGGGACGGGGGTCTCCTACAATGAGCAGTTCTTC
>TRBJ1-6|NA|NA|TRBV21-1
CASSKGANWPYNSPLHF
TGTGCCAGCAGCAAAGGGGCCAATTGGCCCTATAATTCACCCCTCCACTTT
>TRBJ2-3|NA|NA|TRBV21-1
CASGRDISTSTDTQYF
TGTGCCAGCGGAAGGGACATCAGTACTAGCACAGATACGCAGTATTTT
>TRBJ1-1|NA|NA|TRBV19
CASGGGTIKNTEAFF
TGTGCCAGCGGGGGAGGGACCATTAAGAACACTGAAGCTTTCTTT
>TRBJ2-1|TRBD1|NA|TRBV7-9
CASSPRTGPFVEQFF
TGTGCCAGCAGCCCTAGGACAGGGCCTTTCGTCGAGCAGTTCTTC
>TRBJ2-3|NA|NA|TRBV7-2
CASSFGRVDTDTQYF
TGTGCCAGCAGCTTTGGGCGGGTAGACACAGATACGCAGTATTTT
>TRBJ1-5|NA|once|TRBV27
CASSGGLISGNQPQHF
TGTGCCAGCAGTGGGGGACTTATTAGCGGCAATCAGCCCCAGCATTTT
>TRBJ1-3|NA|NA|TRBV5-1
CASSLGFDRFSGNTIYF
TGCGCCAGCAGCTTGGGGTTCGACAGGTTCTCTGGAAACACCATATATTTT
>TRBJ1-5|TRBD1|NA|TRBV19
CASSTGTGGHQPQHF
TGTGCCAGTAGTACAGGGACAGGGGGCCATCAGCCCCAGCATTTT
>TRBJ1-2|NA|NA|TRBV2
CASSLSRGYTF
TGTGCCAGCTCTCTCTCTCGTGGCTACACCTTC
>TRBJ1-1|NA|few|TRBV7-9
CASSSKGWGTEAFF
TGTGCCAGCAGCTCCAAGGGGTGGGGCACTGAAGCTTTCTTT
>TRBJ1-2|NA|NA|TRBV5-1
CASSLAIGGADTF
TGCGCCAGCAGCTTGGCCATCGGAGGGGCGGATACCTTC
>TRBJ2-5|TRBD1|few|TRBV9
CASSAPTGGLQETQYF
TGTGCCAGCAGCGCACCGACAGGGGGCCTTCAAGAGACCCAGTACTTC
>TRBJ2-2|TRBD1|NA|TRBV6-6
CASSWTGDTGELFF
TGTGCCAGCAGTTGGACAGGGGACACCGGGGAGCTGTTTTTT
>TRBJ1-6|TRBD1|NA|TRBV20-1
CSASDETGGAESPLHF
TGCAGTGCTAGTGACGAGACAGGGGGCGCGGAATCACCCCTCCACTTT
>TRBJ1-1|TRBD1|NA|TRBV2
CASIRDRTNTEAFF
TGTGCCAGCATTCGGGACAGGACGAACACTGAAGCTTTCTTT
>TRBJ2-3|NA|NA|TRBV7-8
CASSTSPYTDTQYF
TGTGCCAGCAGCACTAGCCCATACACAGATACGCAGTATTTT
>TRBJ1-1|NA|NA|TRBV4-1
CASSFGGGEAFF
TGCGCCAGCAGCTTCGGCGGGGGCGAAGCTTTCTTT
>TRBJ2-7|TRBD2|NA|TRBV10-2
CASSPGGGREQYF
TGCGCCAGCAGTCCCGGGGGGGGGCGCGAGCAGTACTTC
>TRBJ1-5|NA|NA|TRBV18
CASSPFDQGNNQPQHF
TGTGCCAGCTCACCATTTGATCAGGGCAACAATCAGCCCCAGCATTTT
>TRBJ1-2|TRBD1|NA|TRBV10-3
CAISDRANYGYTF
TGTGCCATCTCGGACAGGGCTAACTATGGCTACACCTTC
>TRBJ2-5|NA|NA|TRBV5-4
CASSSNGHLQETQYF
TGTGCCAGCAGCTCGAATGGGCATCTACAAGAGACCCAGTACTTC
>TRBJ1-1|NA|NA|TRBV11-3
CASSFNMNTEAFF
TGTGCCAGCAGCTTCAACATGAACACTGAAGCTTTCTTT
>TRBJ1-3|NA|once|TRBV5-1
CASSLSGTDSGNTIYF
TGCGCCAGCAGCTTGAGCGGGACGGACTCTGGAAACACCATATATTTT
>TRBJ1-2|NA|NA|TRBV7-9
CASSLYNSGYGYTF
TGTGCCAGCAGCTTATACAACAGTGGCTATGGCTACACCTTC
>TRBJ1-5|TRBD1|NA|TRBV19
CARVGQPSNQPQHF
TGTGCCAGGGTGGGACAGCCTAGCAATCAGCCCCAGCATTTT
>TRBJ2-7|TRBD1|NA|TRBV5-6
CASSGTGAQTYEQYF
TGTGCCAGCAGCGGCACAGGGGCCCAAACCTACGAGCAGTACTTC
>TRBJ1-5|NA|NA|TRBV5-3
CARSSPGSRHSNQPQHF
TGTGCCAGAAGCTCCCCTGGGTCCAGGCATAGCAATCAGCCCCAGCATTTT